This T cell receptor beta chain was retrieved from a study of blood T cell repertoires in COVID-19. The CDR3 is 13 amino acids. Deletions cut 5 bases from V and 11 bases from J, with 18 bases between. The germline V gene encodes CDR1 SGHTA and CDR2 FQGNSA. Repertoires were generated with immunoSEQ multiplex PCR, while TCRdb's copy carries only in-frame clones and drops some. The table shows some 96,000 clones, with around nine tenths occurring only once. The receptor was derived from a human donor in a cohort sampled during active COVID-19. The sequencing sample was made of peripheral blood. This chain connects TRBV7-2 to TRBJ2-5; possibly TRBD1 for D (5 bases). This CDR3 reads CASSPLSPAGQYF. CDR3 sequence (DNA): TGTGCCAGCAGCCCCTTGTCCCCGGCAGGGCAGTACTTC.